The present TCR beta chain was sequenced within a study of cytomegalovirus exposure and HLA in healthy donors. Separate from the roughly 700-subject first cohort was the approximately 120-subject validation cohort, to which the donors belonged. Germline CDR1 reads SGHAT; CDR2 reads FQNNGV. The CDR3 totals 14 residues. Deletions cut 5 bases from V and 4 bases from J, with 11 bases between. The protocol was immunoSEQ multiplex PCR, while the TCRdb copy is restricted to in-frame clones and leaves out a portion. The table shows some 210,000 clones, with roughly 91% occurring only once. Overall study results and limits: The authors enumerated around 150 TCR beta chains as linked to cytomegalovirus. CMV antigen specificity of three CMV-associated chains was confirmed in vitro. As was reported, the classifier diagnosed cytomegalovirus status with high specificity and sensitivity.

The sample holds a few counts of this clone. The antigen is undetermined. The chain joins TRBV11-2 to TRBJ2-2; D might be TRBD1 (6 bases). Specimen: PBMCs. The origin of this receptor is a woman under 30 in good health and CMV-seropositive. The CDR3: CASSPQGITGELFF. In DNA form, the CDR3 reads TGTGCCAGCAGCCCCCAGGGGATCACCGGGGAGCTGTTTTTT.